The 2 T cell receptor beta chains below all came from one sample that was sequenced in a study of T cell repertoires in cytomegalovirus infection. MiXCR was run by TCRdb on the reads, yielding one entry per CDR3 protein. The sample consists of more than 150,000 distinct CDR3 sequences, about 28% of them appearing once. The sample comprised PBMCs. These receptors all come from a human donor in good health (CMV status not recorded). Some clones in this sample may be carry-over from other donors' samples.

At least ten counts were recorded for this clonotype. The rearrangement uses TRBV7-2 and TRBJ2-5; D may correspond to TRBD1 or TRBD2 (5 bases each). The CDR3 loop spans 14 amino acids. Trimming took off 5 bases at V and 5 bases at J, with 15 bases between the two ends. Per germline, CDR1 SGHTA and CDR2 FQGNSA. CDR3 nucleotides: TGTGCCAGCAGCCCCCGGACCTGGGGGGAGACCCAGTACTTC. Its protein is CASSPRTWGETQYF.

The CDR3 here is CASSHRGGGSPLHF. Written as DNA, the CDR3 is TGTGCCAGCAGCCACCGAGGGGGAGGTTCACCCCTCCACTTT. The gene calls are TRBV14 and TRBJ1-6; D might be TRBD1 (6 bases). Trimming removed 3 bases at V and 9 bases at J, with 12 bases between. The CDR3 covers 14 residues. The V gene's germline CDR1 is SGHDN and CDR2 FVKESK.